This T cell receptor beta chain comes out of a study of shared clonotypes between healthy human individuals. Whole-study findings and limits: Among non-shared clonotypes, generation probabilities were lower than among those shared by all four donors.

Original handling: Because ImmunoSEQ provided only junction sequences with no quality scores, the filtering differed. Assay used: immunoSEQ multiplex PCR; TCRdb lists only in-frame clones, some missing. V and J calls and clone size come straight from that table; D and trimming were deduced from the DNA. This sample carries around 2.3 million clones, 95% of them seen once, and the ten largest clones take 0.13%. Germline CDR1 reads SGHAT; CDR2 reads FQNNGV. CDR3 length: 14 residues. Trimming removed 7 bases from V and 0 bases from J, with 12 bases in between. Naive CD45RA+ and memory CD45RA-negative subsets were split from CD4+ cells. On this clone: Its antigen is not known.

Material for sequencing was naive CD4+ T cells sorted from blood. The subset is: CD45RA+ positively selected. This receptor was obtained from a young man in good health. The chain uses TRBV11-2 and TRBJ1-1; D unclear. CDR3: CASTPSSLNTEAFF. The CDR3 nucleotides are TGTGCCAGCACCCCTTCATCCTTGAACACTGAAGCTTTCTTT.